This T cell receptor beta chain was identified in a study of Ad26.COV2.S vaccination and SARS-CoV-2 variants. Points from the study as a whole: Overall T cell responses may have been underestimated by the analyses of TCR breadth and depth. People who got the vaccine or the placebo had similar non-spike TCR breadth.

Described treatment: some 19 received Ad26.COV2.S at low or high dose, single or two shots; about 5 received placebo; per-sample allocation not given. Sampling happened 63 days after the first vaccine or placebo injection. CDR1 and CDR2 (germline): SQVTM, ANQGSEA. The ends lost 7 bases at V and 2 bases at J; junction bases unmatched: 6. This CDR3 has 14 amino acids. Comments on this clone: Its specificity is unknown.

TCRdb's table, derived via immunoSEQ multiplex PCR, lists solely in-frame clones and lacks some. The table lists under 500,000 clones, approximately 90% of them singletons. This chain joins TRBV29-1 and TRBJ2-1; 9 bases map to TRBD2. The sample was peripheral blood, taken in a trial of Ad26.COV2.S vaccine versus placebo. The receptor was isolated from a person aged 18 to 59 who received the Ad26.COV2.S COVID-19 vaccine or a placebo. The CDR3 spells CSARAGGPYNEQFF. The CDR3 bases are TGCAGCGCCAGGGCGGGGGGGCCCTACAATGAGCAGTTCTTC.